This T cell receptor beta chain was documented in a study of T-cell reconstitution after alpha-beta-depleted transplantation in children. This clonotype has just a few counts. Trimming removed 5 bases from V and 4 bases from J; junction bases left unmatched: 4. The CDR3 loop spans 14 amino acids. Unique molecular identifiers featured in how the TCRbeta library was prepared. Each CDR3 protein gets one entry after TCRdb re-called the PCR reads with MiXCR. The sample records approximately 510,000 distinct CDR3 sequences, around 20% being singletons. Sequenced here: PBMCs from the stem cell graft donor, sampled from the stem cell graft. The sequence derives from a human donor who donated a stem cell graft to a child with acute lymphoblastic leukemia. The chain joins TRBV12-3 or TRBV12-4 to TRBJ2-3; 9 nucleotides align to TRBD2. The CDR3 bases are TGTGCCAGCAGTCTTGGGACTAGCCCAGATACGCAGTATTTT. The encoded protein is CASSLGTSPDTQYF.